This T cell receptor beta chain was retrieved from a study of T-cell reconstitution after alpha-beta-depleted transplantation in children. Unique molecular identifiers were used to barcode this TCRbeta library. MiXCR, run by TCRdb on the PCR reads, gives a single entry per CDR3 protein. The table shows about 610,000 distinct CDR3 sequences, with about 11% occurring only once. Germline CDR1 and CDR2: SGHTA and FQGNSA. CDR3 length: 13 residues. The V gene lost 3 bases and the J gene lost 6 bases, with 11 bases spanning the gap. V and J are TRBV7-2 and TRBJ1-2, with unresolved D. The sequence was collected from a human donor who donated a stem cell graft to a child with acute myeloid leukemia. This material consisted of PBMCs from the stem cell graft donor, taken from the stem cell graft. The CDR3 protein is CASSFPYRNGYTF. DNA for the CDR3: TGTGCCAGCAGCTTCCCCTATAGAAATGGCTACACCTTC.